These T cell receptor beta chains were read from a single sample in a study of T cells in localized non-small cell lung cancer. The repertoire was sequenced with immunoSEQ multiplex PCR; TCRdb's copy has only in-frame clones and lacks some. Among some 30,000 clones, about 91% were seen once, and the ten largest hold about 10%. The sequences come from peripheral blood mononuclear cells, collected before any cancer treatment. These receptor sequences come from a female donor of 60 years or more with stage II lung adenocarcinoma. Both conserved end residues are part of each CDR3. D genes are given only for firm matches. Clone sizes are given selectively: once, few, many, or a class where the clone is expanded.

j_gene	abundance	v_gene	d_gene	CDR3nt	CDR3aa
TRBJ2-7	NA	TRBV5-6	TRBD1	TGTGCCAGCAGCCCCGGGGACAGGCCTCCCTACGAGCAGTACTTC	CASSPGDRPPYEQYF
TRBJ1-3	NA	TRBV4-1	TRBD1	TGCGCCAGCAGCCAAGCAAGGGACAGGGGAGCTTACACCATATATTTT	CASSQARDRGAYTIYF
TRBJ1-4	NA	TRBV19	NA	TGTGCCAGTAGCACAAGAAGGAAACTGTTTTTT	CASSTRRKLFF
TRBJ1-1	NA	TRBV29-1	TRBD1	TGCAGCGTCACCACAGGGGCTTACACTGAAGCTTTCTTT	CSVTTGAYTEAFF
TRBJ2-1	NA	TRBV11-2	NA	TGTGCCAGCAGCTTCTTAGCGGACCCCTACAATGAGCAGTTCTTC	CASSFLADPYNEQFF
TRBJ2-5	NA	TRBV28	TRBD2	TGTGCCAGCAGTTTATGGTTTAGCGGGGGGGCGGAGACCCAGTACTTC	CASSLWFSGGAETQYF
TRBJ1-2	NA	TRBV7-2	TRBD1	TGTGCCAGCAGCTTCGACAGGGCCCGCGGCTACACCTTC	CASSFDRARGYTF
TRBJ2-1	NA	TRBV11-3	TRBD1	TGTGCCAGCAGCTCTCGGACAGGGGGAGGGGAGCAGTTCTTC	CASSSRTGGGEQFF
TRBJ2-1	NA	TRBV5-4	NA	TGTGCCAGCAGCTTGCTGGGAGAACCCGACAATGAGCAGTTCTTC	CASSLLGEPDNEQFF
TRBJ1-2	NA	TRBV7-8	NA	TGTGCCAGCAGCTTAGCGCGAAGTCCCGCTAACTATGGCTACACCTTC	CASSLARSPANYGYTF
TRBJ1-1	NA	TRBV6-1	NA	TGTGCCAGCAGTATCCGAGACTTCGCTAATGAAGCTTTCTTT	CASSIRDFANEAFF
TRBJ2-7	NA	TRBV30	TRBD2	TGTGCCTGGAGATCTAGCGGGACCACCTACGAGCAGTACTTC	CAWRSSGTTYEQYF
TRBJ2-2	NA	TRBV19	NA	TGTGCCAGTAGTATGGGCCAGCTTCTTCAGGGGGAGCTGTTTTTT	CASSMGQLLQGELFF
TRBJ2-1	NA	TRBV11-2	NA	TGTGCCAGCACCTCTTCCGGGGGGCAGGTGATCAATGAGCAGTTCTTC	CASTSSGGQVINEQFF
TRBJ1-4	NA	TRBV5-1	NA	TGCGCCAGCAGCTTGGAGAGACAAGACCTAACTAATGAAAAACTGTTTTTT	CASSLERQDLTNEKLFF
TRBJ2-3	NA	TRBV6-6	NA	TGTGCCAGCAGTTACCCTCCGCCCCCCAGCGATACGCAGTATTTT	CASSYPPPPSDTQYF
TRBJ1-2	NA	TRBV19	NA	TGTGCCTCACGAGCAGCTAGGAGAAACTATGGCTACACCTTC	CASRAARRNYGYTF
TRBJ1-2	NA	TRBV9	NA	TGTGCCAGCAGCGGAGGGGTTTACTATGGCTACACCTTC	CASSGGVYYGYTF
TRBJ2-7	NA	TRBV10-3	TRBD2	TGTGCCATCAGGAGGACTAGCGAGCCCTACGAGCAGTACTTC	CAIRRTSEPYEQYF
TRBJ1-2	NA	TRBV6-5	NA	TGTGCCAGCAGACTCACCTTTGACAATCGTTCTGGCTACACCTTC	CASRLTFDNRSGYTF
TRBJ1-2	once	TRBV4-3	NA	TGCGCCAGCAGCCAAGGTATAGCCGATACATATGGCTACACCTTC	CASSQGIADTYGYTF
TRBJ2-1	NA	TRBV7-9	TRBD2	TGTGCCAGCAGACAAGGCTATGGTAGCGGGAGAAATGAGCAGTTCTTC	CASRQGYGSGRNEQFF
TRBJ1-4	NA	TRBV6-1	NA	TGTGCCAGCAGTGAAAGGAGCGAGGGAGCCAGTGAAAAACTGTTTTTT	CASSERSEGASEKLFF